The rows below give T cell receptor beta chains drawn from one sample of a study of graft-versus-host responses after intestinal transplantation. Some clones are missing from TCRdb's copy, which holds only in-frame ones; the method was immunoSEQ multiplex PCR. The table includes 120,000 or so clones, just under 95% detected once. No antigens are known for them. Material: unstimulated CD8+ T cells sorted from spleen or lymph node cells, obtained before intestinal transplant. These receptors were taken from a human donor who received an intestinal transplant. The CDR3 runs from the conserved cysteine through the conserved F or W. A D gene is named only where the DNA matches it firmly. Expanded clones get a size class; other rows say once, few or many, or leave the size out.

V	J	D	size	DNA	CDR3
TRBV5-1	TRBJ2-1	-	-	TGCGCCAGCAGCTTGGAACGGGACCCCTACCCCCATGAGCAGTTCTTC	CASSLERDPYPHEQFF
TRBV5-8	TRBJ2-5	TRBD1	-	TGTGCCAGCAGCACCAGGGGGCTGGAAGAGACCCAGTACTTC	CASSTRGLEETQYF
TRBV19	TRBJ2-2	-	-	TGTGCCAGTGCCCTTTGGTGGAGAACAAGCCCCACCGGGGAGCTGTTTTTT	CASALWWRTSPTGELFF
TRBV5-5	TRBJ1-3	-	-	TGTGCCAGCAGCCTAACCCCGGGGGGTGGAAACACCATATATTTT	CASSLTPGGGNTIYF
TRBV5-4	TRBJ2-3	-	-	TGTGCCAGCAGAGACAGCTTAACATGGGATACGCAGTATTTT	CASRDSLTWDTQYF
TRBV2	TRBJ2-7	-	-	TGTGCCAGCAGTGACTACGAGCAGTACTTC	CASSDYEQYF
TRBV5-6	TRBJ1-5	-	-	TGTGCCAGCAGCTTGAAGGCAGGGAAGGCTCAGCCCCAGCATTTT	CASSLKAGKAQPQHF
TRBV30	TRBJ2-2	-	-	TGTGCCTGGAGCGACGGGACATATAACACCGGGGAGCTGTTTTTT	CAWSDGTYNTGELFF
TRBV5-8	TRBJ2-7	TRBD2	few	TGTGCCAGCAAGCCGCCGGGACTAGACCCTTACGAGCAGTACTTC	CASKPPGLDPYEQYF
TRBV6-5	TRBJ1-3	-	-	TGTGCCAGCAGTGGCGGTGCCTCTGGAAACACCATATATTTT	CASSGGASGNTIYF
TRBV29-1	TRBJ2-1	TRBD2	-	TGCAGCGTCCGCGGGGGACGACTAGGAGACAATGAGCAGTTCTTC	CSVRGGRLGDNEQFF
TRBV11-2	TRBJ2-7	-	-	TGTGCCAGCAGCTTAACGGCAGGCAACTTCTACGAGCAGTACTTC	CASSLTAGNFYEQYF
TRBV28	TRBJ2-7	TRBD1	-	TGTGCCAGCAGTTTATACAGGGGGCGCGACGAGCAGTACTTC	CASSLYRGRDEQYF
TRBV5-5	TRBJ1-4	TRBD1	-	TGTGCCAGCAGCCGACAGGGGCGAAATGAAAAACTGTTTTTT	CASSRQGRNEKLFF
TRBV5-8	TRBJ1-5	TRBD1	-	TGTGCCAGCAGCTCAGGGACAGGGGAATTCAATCAGCCCCAGCATTTT	CASSSGTGEFNQPQHF
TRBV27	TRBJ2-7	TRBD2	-	TGTGCCAGCAGGTTGACTAGCGGGAGCTACGAGCAGTACTTC	CASRLTSGSYEQYF
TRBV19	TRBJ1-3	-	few	TGTGCCAGTAGTTTCGGGTCTTCTGGAAACACCATATATTTT	CASSFGSSGNTIYF
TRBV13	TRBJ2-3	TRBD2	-	TGTGCCAGCAGCCCAGTCCTTGAGCGGGGGAGCACAGATACGCAGTATTTT	CASSPVLERGSTDTQYF
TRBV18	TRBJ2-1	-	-	TGTGCCAGCTCACCCTCACCGGGGCTGGAGAGCTCCTACAATGAGCAGTTCTTC	CASSPSPGLESSYNEQFF
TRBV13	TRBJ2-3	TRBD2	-	TGTGCCAGCAGCTCAGCGGGAGGGTCGACAGATACGCAGTATTTT	CASSSAGGSTDTQYF
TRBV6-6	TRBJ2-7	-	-	TGTGCCAGCAGTTTGCCGGGACGGAGCTACGAGCAGTACTTC	CASSLPGRSYEQYF
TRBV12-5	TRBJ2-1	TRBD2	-	TGTGCTAGTGGTGTGACTAGCGGGAGGGCCCGAGGGCAGTTCTTC	CASGVTSGRARGQFF
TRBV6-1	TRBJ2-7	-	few	TGTGCCAGCAGTGAAATTGGACGGAGCTCCTACGAGCAGTACTTC	CASSEIGRSSYEQYF
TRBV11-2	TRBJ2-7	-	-	TGTGCCAGCAGCTCGGGGCCCTACGAGCAGTACTTC	CASSSGPYEQYF
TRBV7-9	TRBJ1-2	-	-	TGTGCCAGCAGCGAATCAGTCGGCTACACCTTC	CASSESVGYTF
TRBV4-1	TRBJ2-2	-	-	TGCGCCAGCGGGGGCGGCGGATCGGTCGCCGGGGAGCTGTTTTTT	CASGGGGSVAGELFF
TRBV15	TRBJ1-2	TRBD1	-	TGTGCCACCAGCAGGACAGGGTGGGATGGCTACACCTTC	CATSRTGWDGYTF
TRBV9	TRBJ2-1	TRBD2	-	TGTGCCAGCAGATCTATAGCGGGCGGTGAGCAGTTCTTC	CASRSIAGGEQFF
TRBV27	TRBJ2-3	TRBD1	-	TGTGCCAGCACTTTATATTGGGCACAGGGGGCCTTTGCAGATACGCAGTATTTT	CASTLYWAQGAFADTQYF
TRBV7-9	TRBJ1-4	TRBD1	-	TGTGCCAGCAGCCGAATAAACAATAAGGGGGCACCTAATGAAAAACTGTTTTTT	CASSRINNKGAPNEKLFF
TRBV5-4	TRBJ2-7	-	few	TGTGCCAGCAGCTTGGTGGACAGCTCCTACGAGCAGTACTTC	CASSLVDSSYEQYF
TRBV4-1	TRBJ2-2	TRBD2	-	TGCGCCAGCAGCCAAGATAGGGTAGCGGGAGGGTTACCCGGGGAGCTGTTTTTT	CASSQDRVAGGLPGELFF
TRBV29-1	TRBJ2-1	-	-	TGCAGCGTTGGAGGGAGGGGGAATGAGCAGTTCTTC	CSVGGRGNEQFF
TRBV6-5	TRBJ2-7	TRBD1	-	TGTGCCAGCAGGACGGGACAGGGTCTCTACGAGCAGTACTTC	CASRTGQGLYEQYF
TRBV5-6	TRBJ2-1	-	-	TGTGCCAGCAGCTTGCCTCAGTACCATGTGGGATACAATGAGCAGTTCTTC	CASSLPQYHVGYNEQFF
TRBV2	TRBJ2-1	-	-	TGTGCCAGCAGTGTTTCCCAGGGGAGCTCCTACAATGAGCAGTTCTTC	CASSVSQGSSYNEQFF
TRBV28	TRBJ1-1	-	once	TGTGCCAGTAACTCAGGCGCTGAAGCTTTCTTT	CASNSGAEAFF
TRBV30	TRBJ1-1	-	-	TGTGCCTGGGGACGGTTGAACACTGAAGCTTTCTTT	CAWGRLNTEAFF
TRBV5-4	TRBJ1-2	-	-	TGTGCCAGCAGCTTATACGGAGGAGGGTCCGGCTACACCTTC	CASSLYGGGSGYTF
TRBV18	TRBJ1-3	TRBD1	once	TGTGCCAGCCACGCCCGGGACAGCAGGGACACCATATATTTT	CASHARDSRDTIYF
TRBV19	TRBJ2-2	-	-	TGTGCCACCCTGGAAGGACTAAACACCGGGGAGCTGTTTTTT	CATLEGLNTGELFF
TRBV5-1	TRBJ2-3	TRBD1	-	TGCGCCAGCAGCTTGCTCCGGACAGGGACGCATACGGGCACAGATACGCAGTATTTT	CASSLLRTGTHTGTDTQYF
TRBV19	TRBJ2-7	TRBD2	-	TGTGCCAGTAGTATACTAGCGGGAGGGACGGACGAGCAGTACTTC	CASSILAGGTDEQYF
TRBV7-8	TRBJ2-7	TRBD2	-	TGTGCCAGCAGCTTAGTACCGGCGGGAGAGTACGAGCAGTACTTC	CASSLVPAGEYEQYF
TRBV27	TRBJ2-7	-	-	TGTGCCAGCAGTTACGCGACCAGGAACTACGAGCAGTACTTC	CASSYATRNYEQYF
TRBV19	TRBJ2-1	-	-	TGTGCCAGTATAGGCGGTTACAATGAGCAGTTCTTC	CASIGGYNEQFF
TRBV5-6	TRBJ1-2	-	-	TGTGCCAGCAGCCTCGACAGGCCTATCCCGGATGGCTACACCTTC	CASSLDRPIPDGYTF
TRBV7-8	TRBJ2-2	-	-	TGTGCCAGCGGATCCGCCGGGAGTAAGCACACCGGGGAGCTGTTTTTT	CASGSAGSKHTGELFF
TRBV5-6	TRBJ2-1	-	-	TGTGCCAGCAGCTTAAAAGGGAACAACAATGAGCAGTTCTTC	CASSLKGNNNEQFF
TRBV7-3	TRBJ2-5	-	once	TGTGCCAGCAGCTTACAGGGGCCCGGCCAGTATCAAGAGACCCAGTACTTC	CASSLQGPGQYQETQYF
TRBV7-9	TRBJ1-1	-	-	TGTGCCAGCAGCTTAGGGGCAGGTGAAGCTTTCTTT	CASSLGAGEAFF
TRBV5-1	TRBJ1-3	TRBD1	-	TGCGCCAGCAGCTTGGACAGGGGAACTGGAAACACCATATATTTT	CASSLDRGTGNTIYF
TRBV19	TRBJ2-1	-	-	TGTGCCAGTAGCCTGAACCTTGGGTATGAGCAGTTCTTC	CASSLNLGYEQFF
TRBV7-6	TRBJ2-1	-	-	TGTGCCAGCAGCCATTCGGACGGCCACAATGAGCAGTTCTTC	CASSHSDGHNEQFF
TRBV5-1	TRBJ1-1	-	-	TGCGCCAGCAGCCAAGGAGCTATGAACACTGAAGCTTTCTTT	CASSQGAMNTEAFF